This T cell receptor (beta chain) was documented in a study of cytomegalovirus exposure and HLA in healthy donors. Study-wide background: Out of roughly 200 million T cells, an earlier analysis found 117 million unique TCR beta sequences in total. Findings and caveats of the study: The only immune exposure information that was available was CMV serostatus.

As regards this clone: The antigen is undetermined.

Both 60 Vbeta primers and 13 Jbeta primers went into the PCR. As handled by the study authors: In a later analysis, around 11 million of approximately 86 million unique beta chains occurred in at least two donors. Data came from immunoSEQ multiplex PCR; TCRdb stores just in-frame clones and leaves some out. D and trimming come from the DNA, and the V and J calls and clone size come from that table. The sample has about 92,000 clones; about three quarters are singletons. Sequenced sample: PBMCs. The TCR originated in a man in his fifties or sixties in good health and CMV-seropositive.

The CDR3 DNA sequence: TGCGCCAGCAGCCGTGGGACAGCTGACAGCTCCTACGAGCAGTACTTC. Protein sequence: CASSRGTADSSYEQYF. The chain joins TRBV5-1 to TRBJ2-7, with 7 bases aligning to TRBD1. After removal of 4 bases from V and 0 bases from J, the junction contained 10 bases not matched to a gene. CDR1 is SGHRS, CDR2 YFSETQ, per germline. This CDR3 contains 16 residues.